A selection of T cell receptor beta chains follows, all from one sample in a study of blood T cell repertoires in COVID-19. Clones were read by immunoSEQ multiplex PCR, and TCRdb kept only the in-frame ones, dropping some. The repertoire holds 150,000 or so clones, 80% to 90% seen once, with roughly 8.2% in the top ten. The specimen was peripheral blood. Receptor source: a man aged 60 to 75 with acute or convalescent COVID-19. Each CDR3 is given with its conserved first and last residue. Each record gives: V gene, D gene, clone size, J gene, CDR3 protein, CDR3 DNA. A D gene is named only where the DNA matches it firmly. Only part of the rows carry a size: once, few, many, or a class if the clone is expanded.

>TRBV2|-|-|TRBJ1-6
CASGGNSPLHF
TGTGCCAGCGGAGGGAATTCACCCCTCCACTTT
>TRBV5-5|TRBD1|-|TRBJ1-5
CASSWDRGNQPQHF
TGTGCCAGCAGTTGGGACAGGGGCAATCAGCCCCAGCATTTT
>TRBV11-2|TRBD1|-|TRBJ1-2
CATHSANSGQGRAYTF
TGTGCCACCCACTCAGCTAATTCGGGACAGGGGAGAGCCTACACCTTC
>TRBV5-1|-|once|TRBJ2-5
CASSASDPKTQYF
TGCGCCAGCAGCGCTAGCGATCCCAAGACCCAGTACTTC
>TRBV6-5|TRBD2|-|TRBJ2-7
CASSTGLAGAEEQYF
TGTGCCAGCAGTACGGGACTAGCGGGAGCAGAGGAGCAGTACTTC
>TRBV5-4|-|-|TRBJ1-2
CASSLDRVGGYTF
TGTGCCAGCAGCTTGGACAGGGTGGGGGGCTACACCTTC
>TRBV7-8|TRBD1|-|TRBJ1-4
CASRDDVRRGAREKLFF
TGTGCCAGCAGGGACGATGTCCGCAGGGGGGCGCGGGAAAAACTGTTTTTT
>TRBV10-2|TRBD2|-|TRBJ2-7
CASSESLAGADYEQYF
TGCGCCAGCAGTGAGTCACTAGCGGGAGCAGACTACGAGCAGTACTTC
>TRBV5-1|TRBD1|-|TRBJ1-1
CASSLSATGTGEGAFF
TGCGCCAGCAGCTTGTCCGCCACCGGGACAGGGGAGGGAGCTTTCTTT
>TRBV5-1|TRBD1|-|TRBJ2-1
CASSFAGGWDNEQFF
TGCGCCAGCAGCTTCGCAGGGGGCTGGGACAATGAGCAGTTCTTC
>TRBV30|-|-|TRBJ1-1
CAWSRGGNTEAFF
TGTGCCTGGAGCCGGGGGGGGAACACTGAAGCTTTCTTT
>TRBV2|-|-|TRBJ1-2
CGGTGGEKYGYTF
TGTGGCGGGACCGGGGGGGAGAAGTATGGCTACACCTTC
>TRBV12-3/TRBV12-4|-|-|TRBJ1-1
CATSANLNTEAFF
TGTGCCACCTCAGCGAACCTGAACACTGAAGCTTTCTTT
>TRBV28|-|few|TRBJ1-3
CASSLRQNSGNTIYF
TGTGCCAGCAGTCTAAGACAGAACTCTGGAAACACCATATATTTT
>TRBV2|TRBD1|-|TRBJ1-2
CASRRQGANYGYTF
TGTGCCAGCAGACGACAGGGGGCGAACTATGGCTACACCTTC
>TRBV28|-|-|TRBJ1-4
CASRRGGDNEKLFF
TGTGCCAGCAGGCGAGGTGGTGATAATGAAAAACTGTTTTTT
>TRBV29-1|TRBD2|-|TRBJ2-7
CSATLAGGPYEQYF
TGCAGCGCTACACTAGCGGGAGGGCCCTACGAGCAGTACTTC
>TRBV3-1/TRBV3-2|-|-|TRBJ1-6
CASSPLGRAYNSPLHF
TGTGCCAGCAGCCCCCTGGGGAGGGCCTATAATTCACCCCTCCACTTT
>TRBV6-5|TRBD1|-|TRBJ1-6
CATPSYRGSPLHF
TGTGCCACTCCATCCTACAGGGGCTCACCCCTCCACTTT
>TRBV15|-|once|TRBJ1-2
CATSRASRQSFDGYTF
TGTGCCACCAGCAGAGCCTCTCGACAGTCCTTCGATGGCTACACCTTC
>TRBV6-5|-|-|TRBJ1-1
CASSYSSRGNTEAFF
TGTGCCAGCAGTTACTCGAGTAGGGGAAACACTGAAGCTTTCTTT
>TRBV27|-|-|TRBJ2-5
CASSQTRATSGETQYF
TGTGCCAGCAGCCAGACCCGGGCTACCAGCGGGGAGACCCAGTACTTC
>TRBV15|-|-|TRBJ1-5
CATSGRTARQPQHF
TGTGCCACCAGCGGGCGGACTGCGAGGCAGCCCCAGCATTTT
>TRBV5-5|-|few|TRBJ1-2
CASSLEGVPWGGYTF
TGTGCCAGCAGCTTGGAAGGGGTGCCCTGGGGCGGCTACACCTTC
>TRBV7-3|-|-|TRBJ1-1
CASSLTDSNTEAFF
TGTGCCAGCAGCTTGACAGACTCGAACACTGAAGCTTTCTTT
>TRBV5-1|TRBD2|-|TRBJ2-1
CASSLGSGIFNEQFF
TGCGCCAGCAGCTTGGGAAGCGGGATATTCAATGAGCAGTTCTTC
>TRBV5-8|-|-|TRBJ1-1
CASTPGEGDTEAFF
TGTGCCAGCACCCCGGGGGAGGGGGACACTGAAGCTTTCTTT
>TRBV19|-|few|TRBJ1-1
CASSSSGRGAEAFF
TGTGCCAGTAGTTCGAGTGGCAGGGGCGCTGAAGCTTTCTTT
>TRBV5-1|TRBD2|-|TRBJ2-3
CASSPRWAGGADTQYF
TGCGCCAGCAGCCCTAGGTGGGCGGGAGGTGCAGATACGCAGTATTTT
>TRBV10-2|TRBD2|few|TRBJ2-5
CASSGSSGRARETQYF
TGCGCCAGCAGTGGGTCTAGCGGGAGGGCACGGGAGACCCAGTACTTC
>TRBV18|-|few|TRBJ1-1
CASSPPYRVTEAFF
TGTGCCAGCTCACCACCGTACAGGGTCACTGAAGCTTTCTTT
>TRBV10-3|TRBD1|-|TRBJ2-7
CAISGQDSYEQYF
TGTGCCATCAGCGGACAGGATTCCTACGAGCAGTACTTC
>TRBV2|TRBD1|-|TRBJ1-1
CASRRQGRNTEAFF
TGTGCCAGCAGGAGACAGGGAAGGAACACTGAAGCTTTCTTT
>TRBV9|-|once|TRBJ1-1
CASSVRSGGARTEAFF
TGTGCCAGCAGCGTAAGGTCGGGGGGGGCGAGGACTGAAGCTTTCTTT
>TRBV18|-|-|TRBJ2-2
CASSPNYLNTGELFF
TGTGCCAGCTCACCAAACTACCTGAACACCGGGGAGCTGTTTTTT
>TRBV5-1|TRBD2|-|TRBJ2-7
CASSSGPLGSGSSYEQYF
TGCGCCAGCAGCTCAGGCCCTCTGGGTAGCGGGAGTTCCTACGAGCAGTACTTC
>TRBV15|TRBD1|-|TRBJ2-4
CATSPGGAKNIQYF
TGTGCCACCAGCCCAGGGGGAGCCAAAAACATTCAGTACTTC
>TRBV5-1|TRBD1|-|TRBJ1-1
CASSLTPGTGGTEAFF
TGCGCCAGCAGCTTAACCCCCGGGACAGGGGGCACTGAAGCTTTCTTT
>TRBV30|-|once|TRBJ2-7
CAWSQAAYEQYF
TGTGCCTGGAGCCAGGCCGCCTACGAGCAGTACTTC
>TRBV28|-|-|TRBJ1-5
CASIRGTSNQPQHF
TGTGCCAGCATAAGGGGGACTAGCAATCAGCCCCAGCATTTT
>TRBV30|-|-|TRBJ1-1
CALRQEIMNTEAFF
TGTGCCTTGAGACAGGAGATAATGAACACTGAAGCTTTCTTT
>TRBV30|-|-|TRBJ1-2
CAWSRGGTQGNPNYGYTF
TGTGCCTGGAGTCGGGGGGGGACACAGGGAAATCCTAACTATGGCTACACCTTC
>TRBV5-1|TRBD2|few|TRBJ2-2
CASSSLAGGAGELFF
TGCGCCAGCAGCAGTCTAGCGGGAGGGGCCGGGGAGCTGTTTTTT
>TRBV6-1|TRBD1|once|TRBJ1-2
CASSENPQGGFGYTF
TGTGCCAGCAGTGAAAATCCCCAGGGGGGTTTTGGCTACACCTTC
>TRBV4-1|-|-|TRBJ1-2
CASSQVTGDYGYTF
TGCGCCAGCAGCCAAGTTACGGGGGACTATGGCTACACCTTC
>TRBV19|-|once|TRBJ1-2
CASSIGGARGGYTF
TGTGCCAGTAGTATCGGCGGGGCCCGGGGTGGCTACACCTTC
>TRBV5-1|-|few|TRBJ2-2
CASSPSDQGTGELFF
TGCGCCAGCAGCCCCTCCGATCAGGGCACCGGGGAGCTGTTTTTT
>TRBV11-2|TRBD2|-|TRBJ2-1
CASTVGGLAGVSGYNEQFF
TGTGCCAGCACCGTCGGGGGACTAGCGGGGGTATCGGGGTACAATGAGCAGTTCTTC
>TRBV19|-|-|TRBJ1-6
CASSRGNYNSPLHF
TGTGCCAGTAGCCGGGGTAATTATAATTCACCCCTCCACTTT
>TRBV4-2|TRBD2|-|TRBJ2-3
CASSQDWHWAGGTDTQYF
TGTGCCAGCAGCCAAGACTGGCATTGGGCGGGAGGCACAGATACGCAGTATTTT